A single sample gave rise to the 25 T cell receptor beta chains below, sequenced in a study of beta chain features in type 1 diabetes. Since all of the isolated RNA was reverse transcribed, expressed TCRB transcripts were what got sequenced. Produced via immunoSEQ multiplex PCR; TCRdb's table is partial and in-frame only. The table shows about 360,000 clones, with 10% to 15% occurring only once. Sequencing input: naive CD4+ T cells from blood. These receptor sequences come from a man aged 18 to 29 in good health.

There are a few counts of this clone. The chain links TRBV7-8 to TRBJ2-7; 13 positions agree with TRBD2. The germline V gene encodes CDR1 SGHVS and CDR2 FQNEAQ. The length of the CDR3 is 14 residues. The junction had 1 base not matched to a gene; V was cut back by 5 bases and J by 3 bases. CDR3 region: CASSRTSGSYEQYF. The DNA of the CDR3 is TGTGCCAGCAGCCGGACTAGCGGGAGCTACGAGCAGTACTTC.

V is TRBV25-1 and J is TRBJ2-7; D remains unclear. Germline V gene data show CDR1 as MGHDK and CDR2 as SYGVNS. CDR3 size: 14 residues. Deletions cut 3 bases from V and 6 bases from J, with 15 bases between. The CDR3 here is CASSDRVQTSEQYF. In DNA, the CDR3 is TGTGCCAGCAGTGATCGAGTCCAAACGAGCGAGCAGTACTTC.

This clone has only a few counts. The genes are TRBV11-1 and TRBJ2-3, with TRBD2 as a possible D gene (6 bases). Trimming stripped 8 bases from V and 10 bases from J, with 16 bases between. CDR3 length equals 12 residues. Germline V lookup: CDR1 SGHAT, CDR2 FQDESV (reference sequence). CDR3 nucleotide sequence: TGTGCCAGCGCGGAGGGCTATCGCTCGCAGTATTTT. This codes for CASAEGYRSQYF.

This chain links TRBV20-1 with TRBJ1-1; no clear D. Germline-derived CDR1 and CDR2 are DFQATT and SNEGSKA (reference sequence). Trimming took off 4 bases at V and 4 bases at J, with 7 bases between the two ends. CDR3 length equals 11 residues. The CDR3 region has the DNA TGCAGTGCTACAATTTTCACTGAAGCTTTCTTT. The encoded protein is CSATIFTEAFF.

This clone occurred a few times. This rearrangement joins TRBV12-5 to TRBJ2-5; no clear D gene. The V end was cut by 9 bases, the J end by 5 bases, with 4 bases between. The CDR3 spans 9 residues. The germline CDR1 and CDR2 sequences are LGHNT and FRNRAP. For the CDR3, the DNA is TGTGCTAGGAGGGAGACCCAGTACTTC. It codes for CARRETQYF.

This clone has only a few counts. This chain connects TRBV18 to TRBJ1-1; 7 nucleotides align to TRBD1. The CDR3 sequence is 14 residues long. The J segment lost 6 bases and the V segment lost 6 bases, leaving 10 bases of the junction unmatched. Looked up from germline, CDR1 is KGHSH and CDR2 is LQKENI. CDR3 protein: CASSLGDSRPEAFF. DNA of the CDR3: TGTGCCAGCTCGCTAGGGGACAGCCGCCCTGAAGCTTTCTTT.

This chain connects TRBV11-1 to TRBJ2-2; TRBD1 is a possible D gene (6 bases). Germline V gives CDR1 SGHAT, CDR2 FQDESV (reference sequence). The CDR3 has 14 residues. V lost 6 bases, J lost 11 bases, and 19 bases lay in between. The chain's CDR3 is CASRTAGQYGELFF. The CDR3, as DNA: TGTGCCAGCAGAACCGCCGGACAGTACGGAGAGCTGTTTTTT.

This clone was observed a handful of times. This chain joins TRBV11-2 and TRBJ1-5; TRBD1 agrees at 7 bases. This CDR3 contains 15 residues. Losses at the gene ends were 1 base for V and 5 bases for J; bases not matched to a gene: 5. Germline V CDR1 and CDR2: SGHAT, FQNNGV. The CDR3 DNA reads TGTGCCAGCAGCTTAGTTGGGGACAGAGATCAGCCCCAGCATTTT. It specifies CASSLVGDRDQPQHF.

This clone was seen a handful of times. The V gene is TRBV19, the J gene TRBJ2-7; D might be TRBD1 (6 bases). The germline V gene has CDR1 LNHDA and CDR2 SQIVND (reference sequence). Between the trimmed V and J ends, which lost 8 bases and 0 bases, there was a span of 17 bases. The CDR3 loop spans 15 amino acids. The CDR3 here is CASADRQDGSYEQYF. CDR3 nucleotides: TGTGCCAGTGCTGACAGGCAAGACGGCTCCTACGAGCAGTACTTC.

The rearrangement joins TRBV29-1 to TRBJ2-2, with D tentatively TRBD2 (6 bases). The V end was cut by 6 bases, the J end by 7 bases, with 9 bases between. The length of the CDR3 is 11 residues. The germline V gene has CDR1 SQVTM and CDR2 ANQGSEA. The CDR3 sequence: CSVHGGGELFF. CDR3 nucleotide sequence: TGCAGCGTCCACGGGGGCGGGGAGCTGTTTTTT.

This clone has more than one count but fewer than ten. The rearrangement uses TRBV7-2 and TRBJ2-6; D uncertain. The length of the CDR3 is 17 residues. V lost 1 base, J lost 4 bases, and 14 bases lay in between. Germline loops: CDR1 SGHTA, CDR2 FQGNSA. The CDR3: CASSLDRTGLGANVLTF. The CDR3 region has the DNA TGTGCCAGCAGCTTAGACCGTACCGGGTTGGGGGCCAACGTCCTGACTTTC. Looking up the rest from reference TRBV7-2 and TRBJ2-6 gives the full variable domain: GAGVSQSPSNKVTEKGKDVELRCDPISGHTALYWYRQSLGQGLEFLIYFQGNSAPDKSGLPSDRFSAERTGGSVSTLTIQRTQQEDSAVYLCASSLDRTGLGANVLTFGAGSRLTVL.

This clone was observed a few times. The sample contains more than one DNA sequence encoding this CDR3. The chain carries TRBV30 and TRBJ2-7; 10 nucleotides align to TRBD1. The CDR3 sequence is 14 residues long. The trim removed 5 bases at V and 3 bases at J, leaving 7 bases unmatched. Germline CDR1 GTSNPN, CDR2 SVGIG (reference sequence). The CDR3 nucleotides are TGTGCCTGGGAAGCCGGGACAGGGGACTACGAGCAGTACTTC. It encodes CAWEAGTGDYEQYF.

This clone has only a few counts. This sequence joins TRBV14 and TRBJ2-5; 7 nucleotides line up with TRBD1. The junction had 8 bases not matched to a gene; V was cut back by 3 bases and J by 7 bases. The CDR3 runs to 14 residues. CDR1 is SGHDN and CDR2 is FVKESK in the germline V gene. CDR3 in amino acids: CASSQPGTAWTQYF. The DNA of the CDR3 is TGTGCCAGCAGCCAGCCCGGGACAGCTTGGACCCAGTACTTC.

J is TRBJ1-2 and V is TRBV5-6; 8 nucleotides match TRBD1. With 1 base clipped from V and 6 bases from J, the junction kept 5 bases outside the gene matches. CDR1 is SGHDT, CDR2 YYEEEE, per germline. This CDR3 comprises 14 residues. The CDR3 loop reads CASSLYPGGHGYTF. CDR3 in DNA: TGTGCCAGCAGCTTGTATCCAGGGGGCCATGGCTACACCTTC.

The chain carries TRBV5-1 and TRBJ2-3, with a possible D match to TRBD2 (6 bases). V was shortened by 0 bases and J by 6 bases, with 17 bases between the two germline ends. CDR1 and CDR2 (germline): SGHRS, YFSETQ. This CDR3 is built from 16 residues. The CDR3 here is CASSLERLEGWDTQYF. The CDR3 DNA reads as TGCGCCAGCAGCTTGGAAAGACTAGAAGGATGGGATACGCAGTATTTT. Filled out from reference TRBV5-1 and TRBJ2-3, the complete variable domain reads KAGVTQTPRYLIKTRGQQVTLSCSPISGHRSVSWYQQTPGQGLQFLFEYFSETQRNKGNFPGRFSGRQFSNSRSEMNVSTLELGDSALYLCASSLERLEGWDTQYFGPGTRLTVL.

The rearrangement joins TRBV6-5 to TRBJ2-1; D perhaps matches TRBD1 (6 bases). Trimming removed 4 bases at V and 4 bases at J, with 17 bases between. The CDR3 extends over 16 amino acids. The germline V gene encodes CDR1 MNHEY and CDR2 SVGAGI. This CDR3 reads CASSLVGAPTYNEQFF. DNA of the CDR3: TGTGCCAGCAGTTTAGTGGGGGCCCCGACTTACAATGAGCAGTTCTTC.

This clone occurred a few times. V is TRBV20-1 and J is TRBJ2-3, with D possibly being TRBD2 (6 bases). CDR1 DFQATT and CDR2 SNEGSKA come from the germline V gene (reference sequence). The CDR3 totals 11 residues. CDR3 in amino acids: CRAGGTDTQYF. In nucleotides, the CDR3 is TGCAGGGCCGGGGGTACAGATACGCAGTATTTT.

A few counts support this clone. The V gene is TRBV11-1, the J gene TRBJ1-5, with TRBD1 matching 7 bases. V lost 0 bases and J lost 4; bases outside the gene matches: 9. The CDR3 sequence is 17 residues long. CDR1 and CDR2 (germline): SGHAT, FQDESV (reference sequence). As DNA, the CDR3 is TGTGCCAGCAGCTTAGCCCCCCGACAGGGCCCTAATCAGCCCCAGCATTTT. This encodes CASSLAPRQGPNQPQHF.

The rearrangement uses TRBV7-2 and TRBJ2-7; 10 positions match TRBD2. CDR3 length: 17 amino acids. Trimming cost V 5 bases and J 2 bases; bases outside gene matches: 12. In germline, CDR1 is SGHTA, CDR2 FQGNSA. CDR3 bases: TGTGCCAGCAGCCCCTGGGCTAGCGGGGGCTCAACCTACGAGCAGTACTTC. It codes for CASSPWASGGSTYEQYF.

This clone was seen a handful of times. This chain links TRBV7-2 with TRBJ2-1, with 8 bases lining up with TRBD1. Trimming removed 5 bases from V and 7 bases from J; junction bases left unmatched: 13. In germline, CDR1 is SGHTA, CDR2 FQGNSA. This CDR3 has 16 amino acids. The CDR3 loop is CASSPRQGRLRNEQFF. In DNA, the CDR3 is TGTGCCAGCAGCCCCAGACAGGGGCGGTTGAGGAATGAGCAGTTCTTC.

This clone has a handful of counts. The genes are TRBV7-9 and TRBJ1-2; 9 nucleotides match TRBD1. V shed 5 bases and J 2 bases; nucleotides not matched to a gene: 6. CDR1 is SEHNR and CDR2 is FQNEAQ in the germline V gene (reference sequence). The CDR3 sequence is 15 residues long. The CDR3 here is CASSNPGQGNYGYTF. DNA of the CDR3: TGTGCCAGCAGCAACCCGGGACAGGGAAACTATGGCTACACCTTC.

This clone was recorded once. The chain links TRBV28 to TRBJ2-7, with 8 bases lining up with TRBD2. Germline V gene data show CDR1 as MDHEN and CDR2 as SYDVKM. Trimming at V came to 6 bases and at J to 1 base, leaving 11 bases not matched to a gene. The CDR3 is made up of 16 amino acids. This chain's CDR3 is CASSRRGGRQSYEQYF. The CDR3 DNA reads TGTGCCAGCAGCCGCCGGGGCGGGAGGCAGTCCTACGAGCAGTACTTC.

V usage is TRBV2 and J usage is TRBJ1-2; maybe TRBD1 (5 bases). V shed 3 bases and J shed 4 bases, with 15 bases lying between them. The V gene's germline CDR1 is SNHLY and CDR2 FYNNEI. The CDR3 runs 15 residues. CDR3 region: CASSDGPGLSYGYTF. CDR3 bases: TGTGCCAGCAGTGACGGGCCAGGGCTTAGCTATGGCTACACCTTC.

The chain joins TRBV28 to TRBJ2-7; TRBD2 is a possible D gene (5 bases). Germline CDR1 is MDHEN and CDR2 is SYDVKM. This CDR3 region has 15 residues. Trimming took 3 bases from V and 0 from J, leaving 12 bases between them. Written as DNA, the CDR3 is TGTGCCAGCAGTTTCATAGCGAGGAGCTCCTACGAGCAGTACTTC. Translated, it gives CASSFIARSSYEQYF. The whole variable domain, remainder taken from reference TRBV28 and TRBJ2-7, is DVKVTQSSRYLVKRTGEKVFLECVQDMDHENMFWYRQDPGLGLRLIYFSYDVKMKEKGDIPEGYSVSREKKERFSLILESASTNQTSMYLCASSFIARSSYEQYFGPGTRLTVT.

J is TRBJ2-3 and V is TRBV7-9; 8 nucleotides line up with TRBD2. Germline V gives CDR1 SEHNR, CDR2 FQNEAQ (reference sequence). V was clipped by 4 bases and J by 5 bases; unmatched bases: 5. The length of the CDR3 is 14 residues. This CDR3 is CASSSGTRKDTQYF. The CDR3 coding sequence is TGTGCCAGCAGCTCCGGGACTAGAAAAGATACGCAGTATTTT. The full variable domain, completed using reference TRBV7-9 and TRBJ2-3, is DTGVSQNPRHKITKRGQNVTFRCDPISEHNRLYWYRQTLGQGPEFLTYFQNEAQLEKSRLLSDRFSAERPKGSFSTLEIQRTEQGDSAMYLCASSSGTRKDTQYFGPGTRLTVL.